These 15 T cell receptor beta chains were all obtained from the same sample, sequenced in a study of OX40 agonist ivuxolimab in advanced cancers. The data were produced by immunoSEQ multiplex PCR, yet TCRdb's version contains in-frame clones alone and is incomplete. The sample includes about 93,000 clones, roughly 91% of them seen just once. The sequenced sample was CD4+ or CD8+ T cells sorted from blood, obtained in a trial of the OX40 agonist ivuxolimab. The receptor source for this set is an adult with an advanced solid tumor such as melanoma, head and neck, liver or kidney cancer.

This chain connects TRBV9 to TRBJ1-3; D unresolved. Trimming removed 3 bases at V and 0 bases at J, with 10 bases between. This CDR3 contains 15 residues. CDR1 SGDLS and CDR2 YYNGEE come from the germline V gene. The CDR3 coding sequence is TGTGCCAGCAGCGCCTTGGAGTTCTCTGGAAACACCATATATTTT. It is translated as CASSALEFSGNTIYF.

CDR3 loop: CASSPNEGTGSRGYTF. CDR3 sequence (DNA): TGTGCCAGCAGCCCCAATGAAGGGACGGGCTCTCGTGGCTACACCTTC. The J gene is TRBJ1-2, the V gene TRBV11-2; possibly TRBD1 for D (5 bases). Between the trimmed V and J ends, which lost 5 bases and 7 bases, there was a span of 23 bases. CDR1 and CDR2 from the germline V gene are SGHAT and FQNNGV. This CDR3 spans 16 amino acids.

Here the CDR3 DNA reads TGTGCCAGCGATGCCCAGGGTACGGGTGGCTACACCTTC. The encoded protein is CASDAQGTGGYTF. The chain recombines TRBV2 with TRBJ1-2; D possibly corresponds to TRBD1 (5 bases). V was pared by 8 bases and J by 7 bases, with 17 bases between. The CDR3 consists of 13 residues. The V gene's germline CDR1 is SNHLY and CDR2 FYNNEI.

The gene calls are TRBV11-2 and TRBJ2-7; 14 bases match TRBD2. The CDR3 is 14 residues long. With V trimmed by 5 bases and J by 4 bases, 1 base remained unmatched. The germline gives CDR1 SGHAT, CDR2 FQNNGV. CDR3 sequence: CASSRLAGGYEQYF. CDR3 DNA sequence: TGTGCCAGCAGCCGACTAGCGGGAGGGTACGAGCAGTACTTC.

The CDR3 sequence is CASSLVTASLVAGANVLTF. CDR3 DNA: TGTGCCAGCAGCCTTGTGACGGCTAGCTTAGTTGCTGGGGCCAACGTCCTGACTTTC. This rearrangement joins TRBV5-6 to TRBJ2-6, with D tentatively TRBD2 (5 bases). This CDR3 region has 19 residues. Trimming removed 4 bases at V and 2 bases at J, with 22 bases between. Germline V gives CDR1 SGHDT, CDR2 YYEEEE.

The chain carries TRBV25-1 and TRBJ2-7; the match to TRBD1 covers 9 bases. CDR1 and CDR2 (germline): MGHDK, SYGVNS. The CDR3 has 13 residues. V gave up 6 bases and J gave up 5 bases; unmatched junction bases: 5. The CDR3 DNA reads as TGTGCCAGCAGGGGACAGGGACAGGACGAGCAGTACTTC. This encodes CASRGQGQDEQYF.

This chain uses TRBV6-1 with TRBJ1-1; no clear D gene. Germline V gene sequence: CDR1 MNHNS, CDR2 SASEGT. This CDR3 spans 13 amino acids. V was trimmed by 4 bases and J by 2 bases, leaving 8 bases between them. The CDR3 sequence is CASSVASNTEAFF. For the CDR3, the DNA is TGTGCCAGCAGTGTTGCCAGCAACACTGAAGCTTTCTTT.

The gene calls are TRBV6-5 and TRBJ1-3; possibly TRBD1 for D (6 bases). In germline, CDR1 is MNHEY, CDR2 SVGAGI. V lost 4 bases and J 2 bases, leaving 12 bases between the germline ends. CDR3 size: 15 residues. CDR3 loop: CASSSTRGPGNTIYF. CDR3 nucleotides: TGTGCCAGCAGTTCGACACGGGGGCCTGGAAACACCATATATTTT.

As to this clone: At the DNA level, this CDR3 is encoded by other sequences in the same sample as well. The chain is built from TRBV29-1 and TRBJ2-5; 7 bases map to TRBD1. The CDR3 length is 12 residues. V shed 4 bases and J 4 bases; nucleotides not matched to a gene: 3. In germline, CDR1 is SQVTM, CDR2 ANQGSEA. CDR3 nucleotides: TGCAGCGTTGGAGGGGGCGCAGAGACCCAGTACTTC. This sequence encodes CSVGGGAETQYF.

The genes are TRBV9 and TRBJ2-3; TRBD2 agrees at 8 bases. V gave up 0 bases and J gave up 1 base; unmatched junction bases: 7. Per germline, CDR1 SGDLS and CDR2 YYNGEE. This CDR3 is built from 17 residues. CDR3 loop: CASSVGTLAGRTDTQYF. CDR3 DNA sequence: TGTGCCAGCAGCGTAGGGACATTAGCGGGACGCACAGATACGCAGTATTTT. Full variable domain (rest looked up from reference TRBV9 and TRBJ2-3): DSGVTQTPKHLITATGQRVTLRCSPRSGDLSVYWYQQSLDQGLQFLIQYYNGEERAKGNILERFSAQQFPDLHSELNLSSLELGDSALYFCASSVGTLAGRTDTQYFGPGTRLTVL.

This chain connects TRBV2 to TRBJ1-6, with a weak D call TRBD1 (6 bases). The CDR3 covers 13 residues. The germline V gene has CDR1 SNHLY and CDR2 FYNNEI. V gave up 8 bases and J gave up 7 bases, with 12 bases separating them. Here the CDR3 DNA reads TGTGCCAGCCGAAGACAGGAAAATTCACCCCTCCACTTT. Translating it yields CASRRQENSPLHF.

The chain is built from TRBV28 and TRBJ2-5; perhaps TRBD1 as D (5 bases). Trimming left V 1 base short and J 7 bases short, with 19 bases between. The CDR3 covers 16 residues. Looked up from germline, CDR1 is MDHEN and CDR2 is SYDVKM. As DNA, the CDR3 is TGTGCCAGCAGTTTATCAGGGATGGGGCAGCGTCGGACCCAGTACTTC. Protein sequence: CASSLSGMGQRRTQYF.

Regarding this clone: A read error may account for a junction end that differs from germline. The sample holds other DNA sequences that translate to the same CDR3. The chain carries TRBV9 and TRBJ2-3; 8 positions match TRBD1. CDR1 and CDR2 from the germline V gene are SGDLS and YYNGEE. This CDR3 is built from 14 residues. CDR3: CASSFTGGGDTQYF. The CDR3 DNA reads TGTGCCAGCAGCTTCACAGGGGGTGGAGATACGCAATATTTT.

This rearrangement joins TRBV5-1 to TRBJ1-2, with 9 bases lining up with TRBD1. Germline-derived CDR1 and CDR2 are SGHRS and YFSETQ. There are 13 residues in the CDR3. The junction had 1 base not matched to a gene; V was cut back by 0 bases and J by 7 bases. The CDR3 DNA reads TGCGCCAGCAGCTTGGACAGGGGGCCTGGCTACACCTTC. Amino acid sequence: CASSLDRGPGYTF.

The rearrangement joins TRBV2 to TRBJ1-6; no clear D gene. V lost 6 bases to trimming and J lost 7 bases, with 13 bases between them. This CDR3 is 14 amino acids long. From germline, CDR1 is SNHLY and CDR2 FYNNEI. The CDR3 bases are TGTGCCAGCAGCGACCGGGCCACAAATTCACCCCTCCACTTT. It specifies CASSDRATNSPLHF.